This T cell receptor beta chain originates from a study of molecular identifiers for immune sequencing clone quantification. Study observations and caveats: Beyond 20 RNA copies, clones held over 97% of effector molecules, compared with under 1% in naive cells.

Trimming cost V 0 bases and J 2 bases, with 4 bases left between them. The CDR3 is 14 residues long. Germline lookup yields CDR1 MNHEY and CDR2 SMNVEV (reference sequence). Via MiXCR, TCRdb re-called the PCR reads, giving one row per CDR3 protein. The sample has roughly 320,000 distinct CDR3 sequences; 24% are singletons. This clonotype was recorded at least ten times. Its specificity is unknown. Sample: naive CD8+ T cells from blood, with Jurkat cell RNA spiked in. Subset specified: FACS-sorted CD8+CD4-CCR7+CD45RA+ naive T cells. V usage is TRBV27 and J usage is TRBJ2-2; D is unclear. This clonotype originated in a human donor in good health. Some libraries in this study had Jurkat cell RNA spiked in. CDR3 coding DNA: TGTGCCAGCAGTTTATCAGCTAACACCGGGGAGCTGTTTTTT. It translates to CASSLSANTGELFF.